This T cell receptor beta chain derives from a study of T cell changes during pregnancy in multiple sclerosis. This table comes from immunoSEQ multiplex PCR, and its TCRdb copy is limited to in-frame clones, with some not included. The table has 40,000 to 60,000 clones, just under 95% seen once. V lost 1 base to trimming and J lost 0 bases, with 13 bases between them. Germline CDR1 SGHAT, CDR2 FQDESV (reference sequence). CDR3 length: 17 residues. The origin of this receptor is a female donor with multiple sclerosis, enrolled in a pregnancy study. Sequenced here: CD8+ T cells from peripheral blood mononuclear cells, sampled in the first trimester of pregnancy. J is TRBJ2-4 and V is TRBV11-1; D may be TRBD1 (5 bases). CDR3 sequence: CASSLEGRSLAKNIQYF. CDR3 sequence (DNA): TGTGCCAGCAGCTTAGAGGGGCGTTCACTAGCCAAAAACATTCAGTACTTC. Using reference TRBV11-1 and TRBJ2-4 for the parts outside the CDR3, the full variable domain is EAEVAQSPRYKITEKSQAVAFWCDPISGHATLYWYRQILGQGPELLVQFQDESVVDDSQLPKDRFSAERLKGVDSTLKIQPAELGDSAMYLCASSLEGRSLAKNIQYFGAGTRLSVL.